The next 26 T cell receptor beta chains were all read from a single sample in a study of OX40 agonist ivuxolimab in advanced cancers. The table came from immunoSEQ multiplex PCR; TCRdb's copy has only in-frame clones and leaves some out. The top ten hold less than 0.8% of the sample, which has tens of thousands of clones, roughly 85% seen once. This sample comprised CD4+ or CD8+ T cells sorted from blood, obtained in a trial of the OX40 agonist ivuxolimab. Every receptor here comes from an adult with an advanced solid tumor such as melanoma, head and neck, liver or kidney cancer.

In DNA, the CDR3 is TGTGCCACCGCTAAGAGGGAGGATGAGCAGTTCTTC. Amino acids: CATAKREDEQFF. The chain uses TRBV10-3 and TRBJ2-1, with D perhaps matching TRBD2 (6 bases). The length of the CDR3 is 12 residues. Trimming pared 10 bases from V and 8 bases from J, leaving 15 bases between. The germline V gene has CDR1 ENHRY and CDR2 SYGVKD.

The gene calls are TRBV10-3 and TRBJ2-7, with TRBD1 matching 11 bases. Trimming at V came to 6 bases and at J to 4 bases, leaving 8 bases not matched to a gene. The CDR3 is 15 amino acids. Looked up from germline, CDR1 is ENHRY and CDR2 is SYGVKD. CDR3 bases: TGTGCCATCAGGCCCGGGACAGGGGGTGTATACGAGCAGTACTTC. Translating gives CAIRPGTGGVYEQYF.

This chain joins TRBV28 and TRBJ1-2, with no clear D. The CDR3 consists of 14 residues. V lost 0 bases to trimming and J lost 8 bases, with 13 bases between them. Germline CDR1 MDHEN, CDR2 SYDVKM. In nucleotides, the CDR3 is TGTGCCAGCAGTTTATGGTTAGGCGGCGGGGGCTACACCTTC. Its protein is CASSLWLGGGGYTF.

This clone appeared a single time. V is TRBV19 and J is TRBJ1-4, with 8 nucleotides matching TRBD1. Germline-derived CDR1 and CDR2 are LNHDA and SQIVND (reference sequence). The CDR3 spans 15 residues. The V gene end was trimmed by 8 bases and the J gene end by 8 bases; junction bases not matched to a gene: 13. CDR3 coding DNA: TGTGCCAGTCGTACACAGTACAGGGGGGAAGAAAAACTGTTTTTT. Translation gives CASRTQYRGEEKLFF.

This clone was detected a few times. The chain has TRBV10-1 and TRBJ2-7; 7 bases line up with TRBD1. With 8 bases clipped from V and 0 bases from J, the junction kept 4 bases outside the gene matches. Germline CDR1 is WNHNN and CDR2 is SYGVQD (reference sequence). The length of the CDR3 is 13 residues. The CDR3: CASGDSTSYEQYF. CDR3 bases: TGCGCCAGCGGGGACAGCACCTCCTACGAGCAGTACTTC.

The V call is TRBV5-1, the J call TRBJ1-6, with D hard to call. Germline V gives CDR1 SGHRS, CDR2 YFSETQ. CDR3 length: 16 residues. Between the trimmed V and J ends, which lost 0 bases and 0 bases, there was a span of 7 bases. CDR3: CASSLGWSSYNSPLHF. DNA for the CDR3: TGCGCCAGCAGCTTGGGGTGGAGCTCCTATAATTCACCCCTCCACTTT.

V gene TRBV27 combines with J gene TRBJ2-1; 12 bases map to TRBD2. The CDR3 is made up of 17 amino acids. The trim removed 4 bases at V and 4 bases at J, leaving 8 bases unmatched. CDR1 is MNHEY, CDR2 SMNVEV, per germline (reference sequence). The CDR3 reads CASSSLSTSGGYNEQFF. Written as DNA, the CDR3 is TGTGCCAGCAGTTCCCTCTCCACTAGCGGGGGGTACAATGAGCAGTTCTTC.

The rearrangement joins TRBV18 to TRBJ1-1; a weak D match, TRBD1 (6 bases). From germline, CDR1 is KGHSH and CDR2 LQKENI. The CDR3 spans 14 residues. V shed 4 bases and J shed 4 bases, with 13 bases lying between them. The DNA of the CDR3 is TGTGCCAGCTCACGGTTGGGGGGGCTCACTGAAGCTTTCTTT. It encodes CASSRLGGLTEAFF. Based on the CDR3 plus reference TRBV18 and TRBJ1-1, the full variable domain is NAGVMQNPRHLVRRRGQEARLRCSPMKGHSHVYWYRQLPEEGLKFMVYLQKENIIDESGMPKERFSAEFPKEGPSILRIQQVVRGDSAAYFCASSRLGGLTEAFFGQGTRLTVV.

The rearrangement uses TRBV5-5 and TRBJ2-1, with 10 positions matching TRBD1. J gave up 7 bases and V 4 bases, and 2 bases lay outside the gene matches. Looked up from germline, CDR1 is SGHKS and CDR2 is YYEKEE (reference sequence). This CDR3 spans 13 amino acids. For the CDR3, the DNA is TGTGCCAGCAGCGTGGGACAGGGGAATGAGCAGTTCTTC. The encoded protein is CASSVGQGNEQFF.

This clone was recorded once. The chain links TRBV2 to TRBJ1-1; 9 positions match TRBD1. Looked up from germline, CDR1 is SNHLY and CDR2 is FYNNEI. V lost 2 bases and J lost 10; bases outside the gene matches: 8. The CDR3 spans 14 residues. The CDR3 protein is CASSESGQGTPAFF. CDR3 nucleotides: TGTGCCAGCAGTGAAAGTGGACAGGGGACCCCAGCTTTCTTT.

This chain connects TRBV25-1 to TRBJ2-3; 8 nucleotides match TRBD1. The CDR3 totals 15 residues. Germline-derived CDR1 and CDR2 are MGHDK and SYGVNS. The trim removed 5 bases at V and 1 base at J, leaving 5 bases unmatched. DNA of the CDR3: TGTGCCAGCAGTACAGGACAGGGACGCACAGATACGCAGTATTTT. Its protein is CASSTGQGRTDTQYF.

The chain links TRBV30 to TRBJ2-7; 8 nucleotides agree with TRBD2. The ends lost 5 bases at V and 5 bases at J; junction bases unmatched: 17. In germline, CDR1 is GTSNPN, CDR2 SVGIG (reference sequence). The CDR3 has 16 amino acids. The CDR3 DNA reads as TGTGCCTGGCTACCGTATGGTCGAGCGGGGGATCACGAGCAGTACTTC. It specifies CAWLPYGRAGDHEQYF.

This clone was recorded a few times. The V and J genes are TRBV7-9 and TRBJ1-1; no clear D gene. Between the trimmed V and J ends, which lost 5 bases and 10 bases, there was a span of 17 bases. Germline lookup yields CDR1 SEHNR and CDR2 FQNEAQ (reference sequence). There are 13 residues in the CDR3. CDR3 sequence: CASSPQPPGGAFF. The CDR3 bases are TGTGCCAGCAGCCCCCAGCCCCCCGGTGGAGCTTTCTTT.

The chain employs TRBV7-9 and TRBJ2-7; 13 positions agree with TRBD2. The CDR3 has 13 residues. In germline, CDR1 is SEHNR, CDR2 FQNEAQ (reference sequence). Trimming took 8 bases from V and 7 from J; bases not matched to a gene: 5. CDR3 loop: CASRTSGGLEQYF. The CDR3 DNA sequence: TGTGCCAGCCGGACTAGCGGGGGACTGGAGCAGTACTTC.

This chain connects TRBV7-3 to TRBJ2-5; D not resolved. The CDR3 extends over 14 amino acids. CDR1 SGHTA and CDR2 FQGTGA come from the germline V gene. The V and J ends lost 5 bases and 5 bases respectively, with 15 bases between them. The DNA of the CDR3 is TGTGCCAGCAGCCGAGGACCGTTCGGCGAGACCCAGTACTTC. Translating gives CASSRGPFGETQYF.

The rearrangement links TRBV11-1 to TRBJ1-5; D gene unclear. Germline values: CDR1 SGHAT, CDR2 FQDESV (reference sequence). V was pared by 3 bases and J by 1 base, with 10 bases between. CDR3 length: 15 residues. This CDR3 is CASSLEGRSNQPQHF. The CDR3 nucleotides are TGTGCCAGCAGCTTGGAGGGAAGGAGCAATCAGCCCCAGCATTTT.

This chain joins TRBV2 and TRBJ1-5; the match to TRBD1 covers 8 bases. The CDR3 sequence is 15 residues long. The germline V gene encodes CDR1 SNHLY and CDR2 FYNNEI. The V gene end was trimmed by 5 bases and the J gene end by 0 bases; junction bases not matched to a gene: 3. In DNA form, the CDR3 reads TGTGCCAGCAGTTACAGGGGGGATAGCAATCAGCCCCAGCATTTT. Its protein product is CASSYRGDSNQPQHF.

V is TRBV6-1 and J is TRBJ1-2; 7 nucleotides line up with TRBD1. Germline-derived CDR1 and CDR2 are MNHNS and SASEGT. J lost 4 bases, V lost 1 base, and 6 bases had no gene match. This CDR3 is built from 15 residues. The CDR3, as DNA: TGTGCCAGCAGTGAAGGGACAGGCCGGGGCTATGGCTACACCTTC. Its protein is CASSEGTGRGYGYTF.

This chain joins TRBV2 and TRBJ2-1; 11 nucleotides align to TRBD2. The V gene end was trimmed by 6 bases and the J gene end by 13 bases; junction bases not matched to a gene: 14. The CDR3 covers 15 residues. Germline V lookup: CDR1 SNHLY, CDR2 FYNNEI. CDR3 in DNA: TGTGCCAGCAGACCCGGGACTAGCGGCAGGCCCCCCCAGTTCTTC. Its protein is CASRPGTSGRPPQFF.

This chain connects TRBV5-1 to TRBJ2-2; 8 bases are shared with TRBD1. The CDR3 covers 16 residues. V lost 0 bases to trimming and J lost 10 bases; unmatched junction nucleotides: 11. Germline CDR1 is SGHRS and CDR2 is YFSETQ. The CDR3 region has the DNA TGCGCCAGCAGCTTGGATCCAGGGGGCCTTCTACTGGAGCTGTTTTTT. It specifies CASSLDPGGLLLELFF. The entire variable domain, with the rest obtained from reference TRBV5-1 and TRBJ2-2, is as follows: KAGVTQTPRYLIKTRGQQVTLSCSPISGHRSVSWYQQTPGQGLQFLFEYFSETQRNKGNFPGRFSGRQFSNSRSEMNVSTLELGDSALYLCASSLDPGGLLLELFFGEGSRLTVL.

This chain connects TRBV30 to TRBJ2-3, with unresolved D. V dropped 3 bases and J dropped 6 bases, with 7 bases sitting between them. The germline V gene has CDR1 GTSNPN and CDR2 SVGIG (reference sequence). The CDR3 extends over 11 amino acids. The DNA for the CDR3 is TGTGCCTGGAGCGCGGCTGATACGCAGTATTTT. Protein sequence: CAWSAADTQYF.

The chain combines TRBV7-2 with TRBJ1-3, with D unclear. CDR1 is SGHTA and CDR2 is FQGNSA in the germline V gene. V was clipped by 7 bases and J by 10 bases, with 11 bases between them. This CDR3 is 11 amino acids long. CDR3 DNA: TGTGCCAGCACCACGGTGGGGACCATATATTTT. This codes for CASTTVGTIYF.

CDR3 in amino acids: CASSLNSDSGNTIYF. The CDR3 DNA sequence: TGCGCCAGCAGCTTGAACAGCGACTCTGGAAACACCATATATTTT. V usage is TRBV5-1 and J usage is TRBJ1-3; the D is unclear. Germline lookup yields CDR1 SGHRS and CDR2 YFSETQ. The V end lost 1 base, the J end lost 0 bases, and 8 bases lay between the germline ends. The CDR3 runs 15 residues.

This clone was detected only a few times. The chain carries TRBV7-2 and TRBJ1-2; 8 nucleotides match TRBD1. The CDR3 spans 15 residues. Germline V gene lookup returns CDR1 SGHTA and CDR2 FQGNSA. V shed 0 bases, J shed 7 bases, and the junction held 7 bases outside the gene matches. The CDR3 nucleotides read TGTGCCAGCAGCTTAGCGTACAGGGGGGGACCTGGCTACACCTTC. Amino acid sequence: CASSLAYRGGPGYTF.

V is TRBV19 and J is TRBJ2-7, with a tentative D call TRBD1 (5 bases). The ends were cut back, 1 base at V and 3 bases at J, with 10 bases in the middle. Looked up from germline, CDR1 is LNHDA and CDR2 is SQIVND (reference sequence). CDR3 length equals 14 residues. The CDR3 reads CASSIADKHYEQYF. For the CDR3, the DNA is TGTGCCAGTAGTATAGCGGACAAGCACTACGAGCAGTACTTC.

This clone was detected only once. The J gene is TRBJ2-1, the V gene TRBV7-2, with TRBD2 identical over 12 bases. Germline values: CDR1 SGHTA, CDR2 FQGNSA. After removal of 3 bases from V and 4 bases from J, the junction contained 4 bases not matched to a gene. CDR3 length: 16 amino acids. The CDR3 coding sequence is TGTGCCAGCAGCTTGTCTAGCGGGGGGGTGTACAATGAGCAGTTCTTC. Its translation is CASSLSSGGVYNEQFF.